This record covers a single T cell receptor (beta chain). This CDR3 region has 14 residues. V dropped 3 bases and J dropped 5; count of bases not matched to a gene: 8. Germline values: CDR1 SQVTM, CDR2 ANQGSEA. Assay used: immunoSEQ multiplex PCR; TCRdb lists only in-frame clones, some missing. This table holds approximately 330,000 clones, about 80% found once. This specimen belongs to a study of cytotoxic CD8 clonotypes in ibrutinib-treated CLL. Study at large: The patients comprised about a dozen relapsed/refractory and roughly 15 treatment-naive cases, approximately 18 IGHV unmutated.

The rearrangement links TRBV29-1 to TRBJ1-1; 8 bases fit TRBD1. This TCR came from a human donor with chronic lymphocytic leukemia. Sequenced material: PBMCs, taken before ibrutinib treatment. The CDR3 sequence is CSVETQGAGTEAFF. CDR3 in DNA: TGCAGCGTTGAGACCCAGGGGGCCGGAACTGAAGCTTTCTTT.